This passage covers 11 T cell receptor beta chains from one sample sequenced in a study of blood T cells in healthy people across ages. Together with a sample-barcoded 5' primer, a J-beta primer mix was included in a second PCR lasting about 6 to 11 cycles. TCRdb independently ran MiXCR on the 5' RACE reads; one entry per CDR3 protein. The sample holds around 650,000 distinct CDR3 sequences, around 43% seen once. Sequencing used blood. The source of these receptors is an older man in good health.

This clonotype has ten or more counts. This chain joins TRBV7-2 and TRBJ2-7; perhaps TRBD2 as D (5 bases). The CDR3 runs to 12 residues. Germline V gives CDR1 SGHTA, CDR2 FQGNSA. Trimming removed 1 base from V and 6 bases from J, with 7 bases in between. CDR3 protein: CASSLGTSEQYF. In DNA form, the CDR3 reads TGTGCCAGCAGCTTAGGGACTTCCGAGCAGTACTTC. The entire variable domain, with the rest obtained from reference TRBV7-2 and TRBJ2-7, is as follows: GAGVSQSPSNKVTEKGKDVELRCDPISGHTALYWYRQSLGQGLEFLIYFQGNSAPDKSGLPSDRFSAERTGGSVSTLTIQRTQQEDSAVYLCASSLGTSEQYFGPGTRLTVT.

Note on this clonotype: Its ends do not fully match the called genes, so a read error is possible. The chain has TRBV13 and TRBJ2-2, with D tentatively TRBD1 or TRBD2 (6 bases each). The CDR3 covers 16 residues. Germline-derived CDR1 and CDR2 are PRHDT and FYEKMQ (reference sequence). The CDR3 reads CASSLWGALPSGEPFF. The DNA of the CDR3 is TGTGCCAGCAGCTTATGGGGGGCCCTTCCGTCCGGGGAGCCGTTTTTT. Variable domain in full (rest from reference TRBV13 and TRBJ2-2): AAGVIQSPRHLIKEKRETATLKCYPIPRHDTVYWYQQGPGQDPQFLISFYEKMQSDKGSIPDRFSAQQFSDYHSELNMSSLELGDSALYFCASSLWGALPSGEPFFGEGSRLTVL.

The table lists this clonotype with a few counts. The genes are TRBV12-3 or TRBV12-4 and TRBJ2-7; D possibly corresponds to TRBD1 (6 bases). The ends were cut back, 7 bases at V and 0 bases at J, with 16 bases in the middle. This CDR3 is 15 amino acids long. CDR3: CASKNRDTSSYEQYF. The CDR3 bases are TGTGCCAGCAAAAACCGGGACACCAGCTCCTACGAGCAGTACTTC.

This clonotype showed up many times. V gene TRBV7-2 combines with J gene TRBJ2-7; D is uncertain. The CDR3 length is 12 residues. Germline V gene lookup returns CDR1 SGHTA and CDR2 FQGNSA. Trimming stripped 6 bases from V and 3 bases from J, with 9 bases between. The CDR3 reads CASSKGNYEQYF. The CDR3 DNA reads as TGTGCCAGCAGTAAGGGTAACTACGAGCAGTACTTC.

Note on this clonotype: This may stem from a read error, because a much larger clone lies one nucleotide away. This sequence joins TRBV20-1 and TRBJ2-1, with TRBD2 identical over 7 bases. Germline V CDR1 and CDR2: DFQATT, SNEGSKA (reference sequence). The CDR3 spans 16 residues. V shed 1 base and J 3 bases; nucleotides not matched to a gene: 9. This CDR3 is CSARVRGTNDYNEQFF. CDR3 in DNA: TGCAGTGCTAGAGTCCGGGGGACTAACGACTACAATGAGCAGTTCTTC.

This clonotype was counted a single time. The chain recombines TRBV5-1 with TRBJ1-2; D is ambiguous. The CDR3 covers 14 residues. Germline values: CDR1 SGHRS, CDR2 YFSETQ. V lost 0 bases to trimming and J lost 6 bases, with 12 bases between them. The CDR3: CASSLVAAQDGYTF. DNA for the CDR3: TGCGCCAGCAGCTTGGTTGCGGCTCAGGATGGCTACACCTTC.

This chain links TRBV24-1 with TRBJ1-1, with D unresolved. The CDR3 runs to 12 residues. Trimming took off 5 bases at V and 3 bases at J, with 6 bases between the two ends. The germline V gene has CDR1 KGHDR and CDR2 SFDVKD. The CDR3 sequence: CATSAGYTEAFF. CDR3 bases: TGTGCCACCAGTGCCGGGTACACTGAAGCTTTCTTT.

This chain joins TRBV15 and TRBJ2-1; D unresolved. CDR1 LNHNV and CDR2 YYDKDF come from the germline V gene (reference sequence). This CDR3 has 15 amino acids. The V and J ends lost 0 bases and 8 bases respectively, with 14 bases between them. The CDR3, as DNA: TGTGCCACCAGCAGAGATAAGATAAGGGCATATGAGCAGTTCTTC. The encoded protein is CATSRDKIRAYEQFF. Combining the CDR3 with reference TRBV15 and TRBJ2-1 gives the whole variable domain DAMVIQNPRYQVTQFGKPVTLSCSQTLNHNVMYWYQQKSSQAPKLLFHYYDKDFNNEADTPDNFQSRRPNTSFCFLDIRSPGLGDTAMYLCATSRDKIRAYEQFFGPGTRLTVL.

The table lists this clonotype with a count of one. V usage is TRBV5-1 and J usage is TRBJ2-1; D remains ambiguous. The CDR3 runs to 13 residues. The ends were cut back, 4 bases at V and 5 bases at J, with 10 bases in the middle. The germline gives CDR1 SGHRS, CDR2 YFSETQ. Written as DNA, the CDR3 is TGCGCCAGCAGCCCCAACGCGGACAATGAGCAGTTCTTC. It specifies CASSPNADNEQFF.

CDR3 region: CASSRRASGNADTQYF. The CDR3 DNA is TGTGCCAGCAGCCGCAGAGCTAGCGGGAATGCAGATACGCAGTATTTT. The chain links TRBV12-3 or TRBV12-4 to TRBJ2-3; 9 nucleotides line up with TRBD2. V shed 6 bases and J 4 bases; nucleotides not matched to a gene: 11. The CDR3 is made up of 16 amino acids.

The chain is built from TRBV4-1 and TRBJ2-4; either TRBD1 or TRBD2 may supply D (5 bases each). The germline gives CDR1 MGHRA, CDR2 YSYEKL. The CDR3 is 16 amino acids. The ends were cut back, 3 bases at V and 0 bases at J, with 12 bases in the middle. CDR3 nucleotide sequence: TGCGCCAGCAGCCACCCGGGACGGAGAGCCAAAAACATTCAGTACTTC. Amino acid sequence: CASSHPGRRAKNIQYF.